This TCR beta chain was documented in a study of blood T cell repertoires in COVID-19. About the research overall: Sites across the United States, Italy and Spain contributed samples from acute and convalescent COVID-19. Sample material is recorded as cDNA or gDNA derived from T cells, B-cell-depleted T cells, or PBMCs.

CDR3 length: 16 amino acids. CDR1 is SEHNR, CDR2 FQNEAQ, per germline (reference sequence). Trimming removed 5 bases at V and 6 bases at J, with 20 bases between. In the original processing: Amplification of reference gene primers was used by the study to estimate nucleated cell counts. Profiled with immunoSEQ multiplex PCR; TCRdb holds only in-frame clones, not every one. V and J calls and clone size are given by that table; D and trimming were obtained from the DNA. This sample has about 100,000 clones, with roughly 91% found just once. The sample comprised peripheral blood. The V gene is TRBV7-9, the J gene TRBJ2-1, with a tentative D call TRBD1 (6 bases). The origin of this receptor is a human donor in a cohort sampled during active COVID-19. This CDR3 reads CASSHNRASLINEQFF. The CDR3 coding sequence is TGTGCCAGCAGCCATAACAGGGCTAGCCTGATCAATGAGCAGTTCTTC.